These 7 T cell receptor beta chains originate from one sample sequenced in a study of blood T cell repertoires in COVID-19. Profiling relied on immunoSEQ multiplex PCR, and the TCRdb table lists in-frame clones only, not all of them. In the table there are under 100,000 clones, 75% to 90% of which are singletons. The sequenced sample was peripheral blood. The receptors were sampled from a human donor in a cohort sampled during active COVID-19.

The V gene is TRBV11-2, the J gene TRBJ2-1; D remains ambiguous. V shed 7 bases and J shed 6 bases, with 19 bases lying between them. Germline values: CDR1 SGHAT, CDR2 FQNNGV. This CDR3 region has 15 residues. CDR3: CASTKSGYESNEQFF. CDR3 sequence (DNA): TGTGCCAGCACCAAGTCCGGGTACGAGAGCAATGAGCAGTTCTTC.

This sequence joins TRBV12-3 or TRBV12-4 and TRBJ1-2, with D possibly matching TRBD1 (6 bases). V was cut by 5 bases and J by 8 bases, with 15 bases left in between. There are 13 residues in the CDR3. CDR3 sequence (DNA): TGTGCCAGCAGTACGGACAGCGCGCGGGGCTACACCTTC. It encodes CASSTDSARGYTF.

This clone was picked up a small number of times. The gene calls are TRBV28 and TRBJ2-7; 10 bases agree with TRBD1. Germline V CDR1 and CDR2: MDHEN, SYDVKM. The CDR3 totals 14 residues. With V trimmed by 6 bases and J by 3 bases, 5 bases remained unmatched. The CDR3 sequence: CASSFWDRGYEQYF. The CDR3 bases are TGTGCCAGCAGCTTCTGGGACAGGGGCTACGAGCAGTACTTC.

This rearrangement joins TRBV5-6 to TRBJ1-1; TRBD1 matches at 7 bases. From germline, CDR1 is SGHDT and CDR2 YYEEEE. This CDR3 spans 16 amino acids. V lost 4 bases to trimming and J lost 0 bases; unmatched junction nucleotides: 9. CDR3 residues: CASSTNRGWVNTEAFF. The CDR3 DNA follows: TGTGCCAGCAGCACGAACAGGGGTTGGGTGAACACTGAAGCTTTCTTT.

V usage is TRBV18 and J usage is TRBJ2-1; 10 nucleotides line up with TRBD2. CDR3 length: 20 residues. Germline V gene lookup returns CDR1 KGHSH and CDR2 LQKENI. V was clipped by 3 bases and J by 0 bases; unmatched bases: 14. This CDR3 is CASSPTGVAGGRSSYNEQFF. In nucleotides, the CDR3 is TGTGCCAGCTCACCCACCGGGGTAGCGGGAGGTCGAAGCTCCTACAATGAGCAGTTCTTC.

With regard to this clone: The junction and the germline gene differ at one end; a read error may be behind it. The rearrangement joins TRBV7-7 to TRBJ2-5; 8 nucleotides agree with TRBD1. This CDR3 is 16 amino acids long. Germline-derived CDR1 and CDR2 are SSHAT and FNYEAQ (reference sequence). The CDR3 nucleotides are TGTGCTAGCAGCTTAGCGCCTGGGACAGGTCAAGAGACCCAGTACTTC. Encoded protein: CASSLAPGTGQETQYF.

The sample holds one count of this clone. V usage is TRBV6-1 and J usage is TRBJ1-2, with 7 bases identical to TRBD1. This CDR3 comprises 16 residues. V shed 4 bases, J shed 3 bases, and the junction held 11 bases outside the gene matches. In germline, CDR1 is MNHNS, CDR2 SASEGT. The CDR3 region is CASSVGKDRIDYGYTF. The CDR3 DNA reads as TGTGCCAGCAGTGTGGGGAAGGACAGGATTGACTATGGCTACACCTTC.